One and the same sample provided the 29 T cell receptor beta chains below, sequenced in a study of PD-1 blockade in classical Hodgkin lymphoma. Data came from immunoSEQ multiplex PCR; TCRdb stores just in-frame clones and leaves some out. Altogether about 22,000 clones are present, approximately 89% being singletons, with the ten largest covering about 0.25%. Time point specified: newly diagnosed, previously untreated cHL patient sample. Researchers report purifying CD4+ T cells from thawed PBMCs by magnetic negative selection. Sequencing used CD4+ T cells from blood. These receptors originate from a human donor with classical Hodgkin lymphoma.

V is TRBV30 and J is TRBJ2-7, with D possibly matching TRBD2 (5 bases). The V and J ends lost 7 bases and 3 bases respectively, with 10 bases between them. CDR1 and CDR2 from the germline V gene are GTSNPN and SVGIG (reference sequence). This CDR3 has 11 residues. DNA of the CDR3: TGTGCCTTTACGAGGGACTACGAGCAGTACTTC. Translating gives CAFTRDYEQYF.

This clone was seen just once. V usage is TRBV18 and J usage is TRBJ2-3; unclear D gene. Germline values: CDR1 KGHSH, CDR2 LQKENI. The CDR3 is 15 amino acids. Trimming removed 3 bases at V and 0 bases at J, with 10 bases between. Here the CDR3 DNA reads TGTGCCAGCTCACCCACGCCGCTAAGCACAGATACGCAGTATTTT. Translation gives CASSPTPLSTDTQYF.

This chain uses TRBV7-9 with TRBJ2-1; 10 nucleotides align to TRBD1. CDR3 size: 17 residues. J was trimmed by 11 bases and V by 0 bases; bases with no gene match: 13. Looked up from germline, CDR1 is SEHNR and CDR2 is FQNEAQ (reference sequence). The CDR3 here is CASSLAQTGGELSQQFF. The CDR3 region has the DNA TGTGCCAGCAGCTTAGCCCAGACAGGGGGCGAATTGTCTCAGCAGTTCTTC.

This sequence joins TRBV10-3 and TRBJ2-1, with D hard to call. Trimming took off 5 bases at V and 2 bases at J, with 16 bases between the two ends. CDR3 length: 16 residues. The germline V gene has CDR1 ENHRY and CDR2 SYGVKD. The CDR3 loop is CAISLTAIDAYNEQFF. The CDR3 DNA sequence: TGTGCCATCAGTCTTACAGCAATTGACGCCTACAATGAGCAGTTCTTC.

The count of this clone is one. The chain's CDR3 is CASSLATVNEKLFF. The CDR3, as DNA: TGTGCCAGCAGCTTGGCGACAGTCAATGAAAAACTGTTTTTT. The chain recombines TRBV5-5 with TRBJ1-4, with D tentatively TRBD1 (5 bases). The germline gives CDR1 SGHKS, CDR2 YYEKEE (reference sequence). The CDR3 has 14 residues. V lost 0 bases and J lost 5, with 8 bases in between.

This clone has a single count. CDR3 nucleotides: TGTGCCAGCAGCTTAGACAGGGGGCTCTATGGCTACACCTTC. Its translation is CASSLDRGLYGYTF. The chain links TRBV7-2 to TRBJ1-2; 9 bases match TRBD1. The CDR3 runs 14 residues. V lost 1 base and J lost 4; bases outside the gene matches: 1. Germline CDR1 is SGHTA and CDR2 is FQGNSA.

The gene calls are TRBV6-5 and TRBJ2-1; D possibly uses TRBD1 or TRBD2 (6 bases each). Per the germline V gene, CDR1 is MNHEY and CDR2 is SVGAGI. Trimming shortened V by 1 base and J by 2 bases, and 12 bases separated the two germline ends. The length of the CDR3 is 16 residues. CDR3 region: CASSYLADRPYNEQFF. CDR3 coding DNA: TGTGCCAGCAGTTACTTAGCGGACAGACCCTACAATGAGCAGTTCTTC.

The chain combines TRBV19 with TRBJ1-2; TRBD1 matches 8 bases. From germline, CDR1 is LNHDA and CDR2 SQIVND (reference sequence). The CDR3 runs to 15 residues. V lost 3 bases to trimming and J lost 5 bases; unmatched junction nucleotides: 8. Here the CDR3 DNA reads TGTGCCAGTAGTATCTCGGGGCAGGGGGCGTATGGCTACACCTTC. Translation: CASSISGQGAYGYTF.

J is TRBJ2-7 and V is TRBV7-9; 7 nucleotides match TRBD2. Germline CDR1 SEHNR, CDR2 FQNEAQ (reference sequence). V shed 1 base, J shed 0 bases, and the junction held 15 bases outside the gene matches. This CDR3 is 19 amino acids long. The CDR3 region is CASSLEGPEASGASYEQYF. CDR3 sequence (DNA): TGTGCCAGCAGCTTAGAAGGCCCAGAGGCCAGCGGGGCCTCCTACGAGCAGTACTTC.

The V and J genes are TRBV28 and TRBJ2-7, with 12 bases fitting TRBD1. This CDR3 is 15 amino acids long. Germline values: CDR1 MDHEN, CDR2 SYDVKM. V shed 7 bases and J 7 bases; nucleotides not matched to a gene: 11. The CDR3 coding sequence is TGTGCCAGCACCCTCCCGGGACAGGGGGCGAGAGAGCAGTACTTC. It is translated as CASTLPGQGAREQYF. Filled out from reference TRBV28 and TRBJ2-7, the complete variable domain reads DVKVTQSSRYLVKRTGEKVFLECVQDMDHENMFWYRQDPGLGLRLIYFSYDVKMKEKGDIPEGYSVSREKKERFSLILESASTNQTSMYLCASTLPGQGAREQYFGPGTRLTVT.

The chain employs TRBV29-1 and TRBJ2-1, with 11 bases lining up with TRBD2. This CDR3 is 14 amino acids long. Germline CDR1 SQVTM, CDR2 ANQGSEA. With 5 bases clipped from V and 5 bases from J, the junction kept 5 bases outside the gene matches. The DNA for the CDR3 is TGCAGCGTTAGGGGACTAGCGGTAAACAATGAGCAGTTCTTC. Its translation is CSVRGLAVNNEQFF.

The CDR3 sequence is CAISVIRTEAQYF. CDR3 coding DNA: TGTGCCATCAGTGTAATCCGGACAGAGGCGCAGTACTTC. The rearrangement joins TRBV10-3 to TRBJ2-7, with a possible D match to TRBD1 (6 bases). The CDR3 is made up of 13 amino acids. Deletions cut 4 bases from V and 9 bases from J, with 16 bases between. CDR1 is ENHRY, CDR2 SYGVKD, per germline.

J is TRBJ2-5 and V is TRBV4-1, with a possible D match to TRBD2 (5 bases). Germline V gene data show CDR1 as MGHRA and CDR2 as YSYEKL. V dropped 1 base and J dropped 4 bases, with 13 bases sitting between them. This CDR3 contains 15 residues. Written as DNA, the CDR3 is TGCGCCAGCAGCCAAGCGGAGACTACCACAGAGACCCAGTACTTC. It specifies CASSQAETTTETQYF.

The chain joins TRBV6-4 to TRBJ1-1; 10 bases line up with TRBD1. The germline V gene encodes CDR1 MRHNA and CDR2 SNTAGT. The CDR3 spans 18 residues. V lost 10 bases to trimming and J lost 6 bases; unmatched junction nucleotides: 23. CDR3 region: CANSDRGQGVEEIAEAFF. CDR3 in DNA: TGTGCCAATTCCGACAGGGGGCAAGGGGTAGAAGAAATCGCTGAAGCTTTCTTT.

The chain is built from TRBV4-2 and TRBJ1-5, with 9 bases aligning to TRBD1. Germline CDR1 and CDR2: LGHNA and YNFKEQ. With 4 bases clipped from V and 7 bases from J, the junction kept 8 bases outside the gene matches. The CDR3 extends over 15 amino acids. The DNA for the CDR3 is TGTGCCAGCAGCCTCCAGACCGGGACAGGGCAGCCCCAGCATTTT. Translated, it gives CASSLQTGTGQPQHF.

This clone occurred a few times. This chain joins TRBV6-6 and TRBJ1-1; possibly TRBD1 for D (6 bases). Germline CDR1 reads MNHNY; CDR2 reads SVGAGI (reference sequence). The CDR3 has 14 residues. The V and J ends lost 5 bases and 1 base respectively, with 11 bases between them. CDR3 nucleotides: TGTGCCAGCAGTAAAGACAGGTCGAACACTGAAGCTTTCTTT. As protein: CASSKDRSNTEAFF.

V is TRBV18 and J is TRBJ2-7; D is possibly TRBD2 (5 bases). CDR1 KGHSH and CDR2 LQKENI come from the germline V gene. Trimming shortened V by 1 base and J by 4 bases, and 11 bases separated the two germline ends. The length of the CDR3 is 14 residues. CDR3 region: CASSPRPGSYEQYF. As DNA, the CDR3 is TGTGCCAGCTCACCACGACCGGGATCATACGAGCAGTACTTC.

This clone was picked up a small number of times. The CDR3 bases are TGTGCCAGCAGCTTTGAGACACGAGATGGCTACACCTTC. Its protein product is CASSFETRDGYTF. The chain combines TRBV7-9 with TRBJ1-2, with D unresolved. V was pared by 3 bases and J by 6 bases, with 11 bases between. Germline CDR1 is SEHNR and CDR2 is FQNEAQ (reference sequence). CDR3 length: 13 residues.

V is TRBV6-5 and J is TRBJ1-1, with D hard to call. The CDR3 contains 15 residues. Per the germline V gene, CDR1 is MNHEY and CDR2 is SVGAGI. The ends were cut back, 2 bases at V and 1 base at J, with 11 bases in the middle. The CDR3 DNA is TGTGCCAGCAGTTACGTTGGGGTCCCGAACACTGAAGCTTTCTTT. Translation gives CASSYVGVPNTEAFF.

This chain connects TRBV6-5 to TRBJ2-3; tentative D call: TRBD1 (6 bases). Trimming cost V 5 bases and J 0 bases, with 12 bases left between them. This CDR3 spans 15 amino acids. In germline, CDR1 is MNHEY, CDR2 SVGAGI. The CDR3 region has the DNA TGTGCCAGCAGTCTCCGGGACACGAGCACAGATACGCAGTATTTT. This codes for CASSLRDTSTDTQYF.

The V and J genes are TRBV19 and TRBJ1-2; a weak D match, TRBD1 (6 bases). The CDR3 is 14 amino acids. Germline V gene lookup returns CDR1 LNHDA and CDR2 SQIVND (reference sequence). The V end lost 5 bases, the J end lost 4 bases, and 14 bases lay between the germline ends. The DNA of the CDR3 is TGTGCCAGTAGTCGACAAACAGGGCCCTATGGCTACACCTTC. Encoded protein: CASSRQTGPYGYTF.

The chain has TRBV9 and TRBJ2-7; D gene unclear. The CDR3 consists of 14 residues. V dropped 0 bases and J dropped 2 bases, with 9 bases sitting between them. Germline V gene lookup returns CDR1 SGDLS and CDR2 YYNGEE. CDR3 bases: TGTGCCAGCAGCGTAGCGGGTGGACCCTACGAGCAGTACTTC. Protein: CASSVAGGPYEQYF.

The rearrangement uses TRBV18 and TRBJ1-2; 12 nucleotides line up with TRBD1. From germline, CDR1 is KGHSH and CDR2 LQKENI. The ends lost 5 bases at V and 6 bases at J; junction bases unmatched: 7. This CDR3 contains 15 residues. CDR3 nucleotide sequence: TGTGCCAGCTCAGACATCGGGACAGGGGGCCATGGCTACACCTTC. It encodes CASSDIGTGGHGYTF. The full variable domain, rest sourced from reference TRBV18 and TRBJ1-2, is NAGVMQNPRHLVRRRGQEARLRCSPMKGHSHVYWYRQLPEEGLKFMVYLQKENIIDESGMPKERFSAEFPKEGPSILRIQQVVRGDSAAYFCASSDIGTGGHGYTFGSGTRLTVV.

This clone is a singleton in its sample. The CDR3 protein is CASSSGGQSTEYF. The DNA for the CDR3 is TGTGCCAGCAGCTCCGGGGGACAGTCGACGGAGTACTTC. The V call is TRBV7-9, the J call TRBJ2-7; tentatively, D is TRBD1 (7 bases). Germline values: CDR1 SEHNR, CDR2 FQNEAQ (reference sequence). This CDR3 region has 13 residues. The germline V and J ends were trimmed by 4 bases and 11 bases, with 18 bases remaining between them. Together with reference TRBV7-9 and TRBJ2-7, the CDR3 gives the full variable domain: DTGVSQNPRHKITKRGQNVTFRCDPISEHNRLYWYRQTLGQGPEFLTYFQNEAQLEKSRLLSDRFSAERPKGSFSTLEIQRTEQGDSAMYLCASSSGGQSTEYFGPGTRLTVT.

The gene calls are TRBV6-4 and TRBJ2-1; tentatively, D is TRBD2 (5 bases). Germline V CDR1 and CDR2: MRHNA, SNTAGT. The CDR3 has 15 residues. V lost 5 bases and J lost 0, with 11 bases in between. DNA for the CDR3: TGTGCCAGCAGTCCCGGACTGGCCTCCTACAATGAGCAGTTCTTC. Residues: CASSPGLASYNEQFF.

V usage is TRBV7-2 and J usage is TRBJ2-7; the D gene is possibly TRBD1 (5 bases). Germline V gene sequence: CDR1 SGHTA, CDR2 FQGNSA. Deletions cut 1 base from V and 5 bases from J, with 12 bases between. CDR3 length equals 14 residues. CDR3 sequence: CASSLGFEGDEQYF. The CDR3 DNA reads TGTGCCAGCAGCTTAGGATTCGAAGGGGACGAGCAGTACTTC.

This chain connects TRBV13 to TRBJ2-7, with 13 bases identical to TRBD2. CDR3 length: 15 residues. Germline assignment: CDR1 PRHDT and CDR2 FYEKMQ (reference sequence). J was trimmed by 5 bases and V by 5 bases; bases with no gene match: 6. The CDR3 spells CASSAGLAGAHEQYF. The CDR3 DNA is TGTGCCAGCAGCGCCGGACTAGCGGGAGCCCACGAGCAGTACTTC.

The CDR3, as DNA: TGTGCCAGCAGCCAAGATCTCGCTACAGATACGCAGTATTTT. The encoded protein is CASSQDLATDTQYF. The chain combines TRBV14 with TRBJ2-3; D gene uncertain. CDR3 length: 14 residues. V was shortened by 0 bases and J by 3 bases, with 7 bases between the two germline ends. From germline, CDR1 is SGHDN and CDR2 FVKESK.

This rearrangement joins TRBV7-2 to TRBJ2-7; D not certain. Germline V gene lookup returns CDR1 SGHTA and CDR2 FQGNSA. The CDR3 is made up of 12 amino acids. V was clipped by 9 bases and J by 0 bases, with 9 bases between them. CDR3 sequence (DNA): TGTGCCAGTTTGGGTAGCTCCTACGAGCAGTACTTC. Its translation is CASLGSSYEQYF.